These 5 T cell receptor beta chains were sequenced from one sample in a study of T-cell reconstitution after alpha-beta-depleted transplantation in children (dated by TCRdb to 2015 to 2016). This specimen's treatment or condition label, interpreted: allogeneic hematopoietic cell transplantation with graft depleted of TCRalphabeta T cells and CD19 B cells. Library preparation employed PCR. The sequencer was an Illumina HiSeq 2500. To normalize quantification of the TCRbeta repertoire, the TCR libraries were built with molecular barcoding that relied on unique molecular identifiers. TCRdb itself trimmed the public reads at Q25 with fastp, ran MiXCR and retained productive beta chains. A single entry per CDR3 protein holds the most common genes and DNA from its merged rows. The sample table contains about 210,000 distinct CDR3 sequences; only one count was recorded for more than 15% of them. The ten top clones hold about 41% of the sample.

Sequencing used PBMCs, mostly from graft donor cells, obtained 360 days after TCRalphabeta/CD19-depleted stem cell transplant. Receptor source: a male patient aged 2-9 years who had a stem cell transplant for acute lymphoblastic leukemia, so the T cells may come from the graft donor.

Points on this clonotype: Because it lacks the conserved phenylalanine or tryptophan at the end, this CDR3 is likely a read error. The chain links TRBV14 to TRBJ2-5; D unclear. V shed 4 bases and J shed 1 base, with 7 bases lying between them. The length of the CDR3 is 13 residues. Germline V gene data show CDR1 as SGHDN and CDR2 as FVKESK. This CDR3 reads CASSRLPQETQYI. CDR3 coding DNA: TGTGCCAGCAGCCGACTCCCCCAAGAGACCCAGTACATC.

Here the CDR3 DNA reads TGTGCCAGCAGTTTAGATTCCCTTTTACTTGATACCTCCACAGATACGCAGTATTTT. It translates to CASSLDSLLLDTSTDTQYF. The chain combines TRBV2 with TRBJ2-3; no reliable D call. Germline V gene sequence: CDR1 SNHLY, CDR2 FYNNEI. V was cut by 5 bases and J by 2 bases, with 26 bases left in between. This CDR3 is built from 19 residues.

The chain employs TRBV5-5 and TRBJ2-5, with D maybe TRBD1 (7 bases). V shed 2 bases and J shed 7 bases, with 15 bases lying between them. Germline values: CDR1 SGHKS, CDR2 YYEKEE (reference sequence). The CDR3 extends over 14 amino acids. CDR3 sequence: CASSFGQVGGTQYF. The DNA of the CDR3 is TGTGCCAGCAGCTTTGGACAGGTGGGGGGGACCCAGTACTTC.

V and J are TRBV12-1 and TRBJ1-1; TRBD1, the D gene given by the table, was not confirmed from the DNA. TRBV12-1 is termed a pseudogene. The CDR3 covers 18 residues. Here the CDR3 reads CASSFNSGLPGLNTEAFF. Here the CDR3 DNA reads TGTGCCAGCAGCTTTAATTCTGGGTTACCGGGACTGAACACTGAAGCTTTCTTT.

V and J are TRBV6-1 and TRBJ1-1; TRBD1 matches 7 bases. Germline lookup yields CDR1 MNHNS and CDR2 SASEGT. J lost 3 bases, V lost 6 bases, and 7 bases had no gene match. The CDR3 is 14 amino acids. The CDR3, as DNA: TGTGCCAGCAGCAAGACAGGGAGGGACACTGAAGCTTTCTTT. Amino acids: CASSKTGRDTEAFF.